The next 21 T cell receptor beta chains were all read from a single sample in a study of blood T cell repertoires in COVID-19 (dated by TCRdb to about 2020). Preparation of the library involved the immunoSEQ multiplex PCR assay. TCRdb stores this immuneACCESS table with in-frame sequences only. Part of the clones is absent; in the studies checked, under half of the shortfall reflects unresolved V genes, and no reason is known for the rest. The sample records hundreds of thousands of clones, approximately 90% of which are singletons. Roughly 1.1% of the sample is held by the ten biggest clonotypes. Source material: PBMCs or T cells enriched from blood (not recorded which). Source of these receptors: a man aged 25-45 years who had recovered from COVID-19.

The gene calls are TRBV5-1 and TRBJ1-2; D gene uncertain. The CDR3 contains 14 residues. The germline gives CDR1 SGHRS, CDR2 YFSETQ. The V end was cut by 0 bases, the J end by 8 bases, with 14 bases between. CDR3 DNA sequence: TGCGCCAGCAGCTTGGATCCAGGCACCTGGGGCTACACCTTC. As protein: CASSLDPGTWGYTF.

CDR3 sequence (DNA): TGTGCCAGCAGCTTACGGGGATCCGGGAACACTGAAGCTTTCTTT. Translating it yields CASSLRGSGNTEAFF. This sequence joins TRBV7-9 and TRBJ1-1; D gene uncertain. The CDR3 contains 15 residues. Germline CDR1 is SEHNR and CDR2 is FQNEAQ (reference sequence). The V gene lost 2 bases and the J gene lost 1 base, with 11 bases spanning the gap.

The V gene is TRBV28, the J gene TRBJ2-2; 14 bases agree with TRBD2. The CDR3 spans 19 residues. Germline V gene data show CDR1 as MDHEN and CDR2 as SYDVKM. The junction had 11 bases not matched to a gene; V was cut back by 4 bases and J by 4 bases. The CDR3 is CASSSPGTSGSPATGELFF. As DNA, the CDR3 is TGTGCCAGCAGTTCGCCCGGGACTAGCGGGAGTCCCGCCACCGGGGAGCTGTTTTTT.

This clone was detected only once. The chain uses TRBV19 and TRBJ2-3; maybe TRBD1 (5 bases). Germline-derived CDR1 and CDR2 are LNHDA and SQIVND (reference sequence). The CDR3 totals 15 residues. V was shortened by 5 bases and J by 3 bases, with 15 bases between the two germline ends. As DNA, the CDR3 is TGTGCCAGTAGTCCGCAGGGTCTTGAAACAGATACGCAGTATTTT. Encoded protein: CASSPQGLETDTQYF.

There are a few counts of this clone. The chain has TRBV10-1 and TRBJ2-1; 16 nucleotides line up with TRBD2. The germline gives CDR1 WNHNN, CDR2 SYGVQD (reference sequence). The CDR3 extends over 15 amino acids. V trimming: 4 bases; J trimming: 9 bases; junction bases outside the gene matches: 3. The CDR3 loop reads CASSGGLAGGLEQFF. DNA of the CDR3: TGCGCCAGCAGTGGGGGACTAGCGGGAGGGCTTGAGCAGTTCTTC.

The rearrangement joins TRBV3-1 (or the pseudogene TRBV3-2) to TRBJ1-1, with 7 bases aligning to TRBD1. The J segment lost 7 bases and the V segment lost 3 bases, leaving 2 bases of the junction unmatched. This CDR3 spans 12 amino acids. Looked up from germline, CDR1 is LGHDT and CDR2 is YNNKEL (reference sequence). The CDR3 bases are TGTGCCAGCAGCCATAACAGGGGTGAAGCTTTCTTT. Protein: CASSHNRGEAFF.

The chain joins TRBV15 to TRBJ2-7; 10 positions match TRBD1. Germline V gene lookup returns CDR1 LNHNV and CDR2 YYDKDF (reference sequence). Unmatched junction bases numbered 6, after V lost 2 bases and J lost 5 bases. This CDR3 region has 15 residues. The CDR3 loop reads CATSRQDRGLNEQYF. CDR3 DNA sequence: TGTGCCACCAGCAGACAAGACAGGGGGCTGAACGAGCAGTACTTC.

The V call is TRBV19, the J call TRBJ1-5, with 11 bases identical to TRBD1. V trimming: 9 bases; J trimming: 3 bases; junction bases outside the gene matches: 10. The CDR3 totals 16 residues. Germline-derived CDR1 and CDR2 are LNHDA and SQIVND (reference sequence). CDR3: CASEAGTGGTNQPQHF. In DNA, the CDR3 is TGTGCCAGCGAAGCCGGGACAGGGGGGACCAATCAGCCCCAGCATTTT.

V usage is TRBV28 and J usage is TRBJ1-2; maybe TRBD1 (6 bases). CDR3 length: 13 amino acids. CDR1 MDHEN and CDR2 SYDVKM come from the germline V gene. V gave up 6 bases and J gave up 9 bases, with 17 bases separating them. This CDR3 reads CASSLGGGMSYTF. CDR3 coding DNA: TGTGCCAGCAGCCTAGGGGGGGGTATGAGCTACACCTTC.

This rearrangement joins TRBV10-1 to TRBJ1-1; D remains unclear. CDR1 and CDR2 (germline): WNHNN, SYGVQD (reference sequence). V shed 3 bases and J shed 1 base, with 6 bases lying between them. The CDR3 extends over 13 amino acids. DNA for the CDR3: TGCGCCAGCAGTGATAGTACGAACACTGAAGCTTTCTTT. This sequence encodes CASSDSTNTEAFF.

The gene calls are TRBV19 and TRBJ2-7; maybe TRBD2 (5 bases). V was shortened by 2 bases and J by 6 bases, with 14 bases between the two germline ends. The length of the CDR3 is 14 residues. The germline gives CDR1 LNHDA, CDR2 SQIVND (reference sequence). The CDR3, as DNA: TGTGCCAGTAGTATAAGCGGATGGACGGGCGAGCAGTACTTC. Amino acids: CASSISGWTGEQYF.

This sequence joins TRBV7-2 and TRBJ1-5; D is undetermined. V was trimmed by 1 base and J by 9 bases, leaving 13 bases between them. The germline V gene has CDR1 SGHTA and CDR2 FQGNSA. There are 14 residues in the CDR3. CDR3 nucleotides: TGTGCCAGCAGCTTAGAAAGGACGGGAGGGCCCCAGCATTTT. It codes for CASSLERTGGPQHF.

The V gene is TRBV7-6, the J gene TRBJ2-1, with TRBD2 matching over 11 bases. V was clipped by 1 base and J by 6 bases; unmatched bases: 8. The CDR3 has 17 residues. Germline V gene lookup returns CDR1 SGHVS and CDR2 FNYEAQ. This CDR3 is CASSLVFGTSGSNEQFF. The CDR3 region has the DNA TGTGCCAGCAGCTTAGTTTTTGGAACTAGCGGGAGCAATGAGCAGTTCTTC.

This clone was recorded a few times. The same CDR3 also results from other DNA sequences found in this sample. V and J are TRBV7-9 and TRBJ1-1, with D possibly TRBD1 on 5 matching bases. There are 13 residues in the CDR3. V lost 2 bases and J 1 base, leaving 5 bases between the germline ends. From germline, CDR1 is SEHNR and CDR2 FQNEAQ (reference sequence). The CDR3 bases are TGTGCCAGCAGCTTAACAGGGAACACTGAAGCTTTCTTT. It translates to CASSLTGNTEAFF.

V usage is TRBV27 and J usage is TRBJ2-6; possible D gene TRBD1, 6 bases. Trimming took 4 bases from V and 1 from J, leaving 17 bases between them. This CDR3 has 18 residues. Germline V gene lookup returns CDR1 MNHEY and CDR2 SMNVEV (reference sequence). CDR3 DNA: TGTGCCAGCAGTTCGCACGAAACCAGGGGTTCTGGGGCCAACGTCCTGACTTTC. This sequence encodes CASSSHETRGSGANVLTF.

The rearrangement joins TRBV19 to TRBJ2-3; 10 bases line up with TRBD1. Germline V gives CDR1 LNHDA, CDR2 SQIVND (reference sequence). The CDR3 runs 15 residues. After removal of 5 bases from V and 3 bases from J, the junction contained 5 bases not matched to a gene. The CDR3 nucleotides are TGTGCCAGTAGTGCTCGGGACAGGGGAACAGATACGCAGTATTTT. This codes for CASSARDRGTDTQYF. The full variable domain, its missing parts supplied by reference TRBV19 and TRBJ2-3, is DGGITQSPKYLFRKEGQNVTLSCEQNLNHDAMYWYRQDPGQGLRLIYYSQIVNDFQKGDIAEGYSVSREKKESFPLTVTSAQKNPTAFYLCASSARDRGTDTQYFGPGTRLTVL.

J is TRBJ1-3 and V is TRBV7-9; perhaps TRBD1 as D (6 bases). Germline V gene sequence: CDR1 SEHNR, CDR2 FQNEAQ (reference sequence). Trimming stripped 4 bases from V and 5 bases from J, with 15 bases between. This CDR3 is 15 amino acids long. DNA for the CDR3: TGTGCCAGCAGCTCCGAGACAGGTTCAAGAAACACCATATATTTT. It codes for CASSSETGSRNTIYF.

This chain links TRBV5-1 with TRBJ2-5; D call uncertain. The germline V gene has CDR1 SGHRS and CDR2 YFSETQ. V shed 0 bases and J shed 1 base, with 7 bases lying between them. CDR3 length: 14 amino acids. This CDR3 is CASSLVTPQETQYF. CDR3 in DNA: TGCGCCAGCAGCTTGGTGACTCCCCAAGAGACCCAGTACTTC.

The J gene is TRBJ2-1, the V gene TRBV18; possible D gene TRBD1, 5 bases. CDR1 is KGHSH, CDR2 LQKENI, per germline. Trimming took 6 bases from V and 4 from J, leaving 13 bases between them. CDR3 length: 14 amino acids. DNA of the CDR3: TGTGCCAGCTCGCCTGAGACAGTATACAATGAGCAGTTCTTC. This encodes CASSPETVYNEQFF.

The chain employs TRBV12-3 or TRBV12-4 and TRBJ2-7; maybe TRBD2 (6 bases). The CDR3 consists of 13 residues. V dropped 6 bases and J dropped 3 bases, with 12 bases sitting between them. The CDR3 region is CASSPFGGYEQYF. For the CDR3, the DNA is TGTGCCAGCAGCCCCTTCGGGGGCTACGAGCAGTACTTC.

Only one count was recorded for this clone. This chain connects TRBV11-2 to TRBJ2-5; TRBD1 is a possible D gene (6 bases). V dropped 1 base and J dropped 10 bases, with 7 bases sitting between them. The CDR3 consists of 11 residues. Germline V gene sequence: CDR1 SGHAT, CDR2 FQNNGV. The CDR3 spells CASSLGGRQYF. In nucleotides, the CDR3 is TGTGCCAGCAGCTTAGGGGGGCGCCAGTACTTC.